This T cell receptor (beta chain) derives from a study of OX40 agonist ivuxolimab in advanced cancers. Study-level points and caveats: Averaging showed that CD8+ T cells had more expanded clones than CD4+ did.

V dropped 5 bases and J dropped 3 bases, with 7 bases sitting between them. The length of the CDR3 is 13 residues. From germline, CDR1 is SGHTA and CDR2 FQGNSA. TCRdb's table, derived via immunoSEQ multiplex PCR, lists solely in-frame clones and lacks some. Of more than 45,000 clones in the sample, approximately 88% were seen once. Remarks on this clone: Its antigen is not identified.

The starting material was CD4+ or CD8+ T cells sorted from blood, obtained in a trial of the OX40 agonist ivuxolimab. The receptor's source is an adult with an advanced solid tumor such as melanoma, head and neck, liver or kidney cancer. The chain is built from TRBV7-2 and TRBJ1-4; D remains ambiguous. The DNA of the CDR3 is TGTGCCAGCAGCCCCGCTTCTAATGAAAAACTGTTTTTT. As protein: CASSPASNEKLFF.